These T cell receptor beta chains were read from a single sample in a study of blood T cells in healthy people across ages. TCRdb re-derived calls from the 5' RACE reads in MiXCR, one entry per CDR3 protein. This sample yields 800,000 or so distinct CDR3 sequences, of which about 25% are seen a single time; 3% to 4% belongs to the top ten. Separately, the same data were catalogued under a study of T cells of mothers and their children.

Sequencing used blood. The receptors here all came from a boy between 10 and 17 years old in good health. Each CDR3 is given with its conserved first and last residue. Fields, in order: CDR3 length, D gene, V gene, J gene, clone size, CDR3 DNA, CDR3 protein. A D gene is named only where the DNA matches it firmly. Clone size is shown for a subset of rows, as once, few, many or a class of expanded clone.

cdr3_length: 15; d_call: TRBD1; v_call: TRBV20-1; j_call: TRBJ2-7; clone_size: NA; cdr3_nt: TGCAGTGCTAGAGACGGACAGGGCTTCTCCTACGAGCAGTACTTC; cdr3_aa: CSARDGQGFSYEQYF
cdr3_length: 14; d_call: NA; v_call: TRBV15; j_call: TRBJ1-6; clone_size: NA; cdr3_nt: TGTGCCACCAGCAGAGACCCGAACGGATCACCCCTCCACTTT; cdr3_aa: CATSRDPNGSPLHF
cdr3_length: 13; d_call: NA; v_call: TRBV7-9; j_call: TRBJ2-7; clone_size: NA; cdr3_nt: TGTGCCAGCAGCTCCCCCCGGGCCGGCGAGCAGTACTTC; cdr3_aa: CASSSPRAGEQYF
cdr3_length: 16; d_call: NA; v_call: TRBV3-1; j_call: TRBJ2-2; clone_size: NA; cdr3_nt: TGTGCCAGCAGCATACGAGGGACTCGAAACACCGGGGAGCTGTTTTTT; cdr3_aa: CASSIRGTRNTGELFF
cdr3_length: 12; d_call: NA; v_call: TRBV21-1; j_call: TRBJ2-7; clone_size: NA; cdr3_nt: TGTGCCAGCAGCGCCAACAAGGGCCCCTTACGCTTC; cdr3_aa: CASSANKGPLRF
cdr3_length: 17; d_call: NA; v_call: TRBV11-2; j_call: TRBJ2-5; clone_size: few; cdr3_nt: TGTGCCAGCAGCTTAGATTGGCCTAGCTACCTCCAAGAGACCCAGTACTTC; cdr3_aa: CASSLDWPSYLQETQYF
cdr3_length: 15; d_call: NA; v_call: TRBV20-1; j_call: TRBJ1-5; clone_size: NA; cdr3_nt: TGCAGTGCTAGTTATGGGACGGGTAGCAATCAGCCCCAGCATTTT; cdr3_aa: CSASYGTGSNQPQHF
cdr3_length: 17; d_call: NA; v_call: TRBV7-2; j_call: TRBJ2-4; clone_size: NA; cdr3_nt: TGTGCCAGCAGCTTAGTCTACAGGGAGACAGCCAAAAACATTCAGTACTTC; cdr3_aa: CASSLVYRETAKNIQYF
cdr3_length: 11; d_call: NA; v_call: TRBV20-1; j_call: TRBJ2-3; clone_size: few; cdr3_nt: TGCAGTGCTAGAGGGGATGTCACGCAGTATTTT; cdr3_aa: CSARGDVTQYF
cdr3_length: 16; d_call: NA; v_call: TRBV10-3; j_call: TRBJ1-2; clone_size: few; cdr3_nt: TGTGCCATCAGCGAGACACCACAGGATGGGAACTATGGCTACACCTTC; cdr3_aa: CAISETPQDGNYGYTF
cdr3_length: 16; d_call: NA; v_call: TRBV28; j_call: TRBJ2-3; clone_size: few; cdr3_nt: TGTGCCAGCAGCTACCCTCTTGCGGGACGCACAGATACGCAGTATTTT; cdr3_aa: CASSYPLAGRTDTQYF
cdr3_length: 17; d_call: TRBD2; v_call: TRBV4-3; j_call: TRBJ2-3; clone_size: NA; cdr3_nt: TGCGCCAGCAGCCAAATGAACGGACTAGATAGCACAGATACGCAGTATTTT; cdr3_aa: CASSQMNGLDSTDTQYF
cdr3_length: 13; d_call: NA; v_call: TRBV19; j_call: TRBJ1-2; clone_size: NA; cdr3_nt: TGTGCCAGTAGCCCCGATGACTTCTATGGCTACACCTTC; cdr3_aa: CASSPDDFYGYTF
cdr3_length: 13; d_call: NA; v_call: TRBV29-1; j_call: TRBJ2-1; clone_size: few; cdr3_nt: TGCAGCGTTGTAGTTGAAGGCCACAATGAGCAGTTCTTC; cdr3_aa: CSVVVEGHNEQFF
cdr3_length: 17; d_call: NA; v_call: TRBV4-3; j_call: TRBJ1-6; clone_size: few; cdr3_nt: TGCGCCAGCAGCCAAGAGGCAGCCCTTTTAGGGGCTTCACCCCTCCACTTT; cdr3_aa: CASSQEAALLGASPLHF
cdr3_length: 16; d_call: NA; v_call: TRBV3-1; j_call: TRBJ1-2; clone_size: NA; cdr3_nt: TGTGCCAGCAGCCAAGGAGATGGGGAGGATGGGAGTCTCTACACCTTC; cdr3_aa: CASSQGDGEDGSLYTF
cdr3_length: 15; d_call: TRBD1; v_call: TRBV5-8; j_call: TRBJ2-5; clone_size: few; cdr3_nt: TGTGCCAGCATCCCCGGGACAGGGGGCTTGGAGACCCAGTACTTC; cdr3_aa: CASIPGTGGLETQYF
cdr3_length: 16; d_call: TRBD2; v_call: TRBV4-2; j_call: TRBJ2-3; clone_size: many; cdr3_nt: TGTGCCAGCAGCCAGGTAGCGGGAGGAAGCACAGATACGCAGTATTTT; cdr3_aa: CASSQVAGGSTDTQYF